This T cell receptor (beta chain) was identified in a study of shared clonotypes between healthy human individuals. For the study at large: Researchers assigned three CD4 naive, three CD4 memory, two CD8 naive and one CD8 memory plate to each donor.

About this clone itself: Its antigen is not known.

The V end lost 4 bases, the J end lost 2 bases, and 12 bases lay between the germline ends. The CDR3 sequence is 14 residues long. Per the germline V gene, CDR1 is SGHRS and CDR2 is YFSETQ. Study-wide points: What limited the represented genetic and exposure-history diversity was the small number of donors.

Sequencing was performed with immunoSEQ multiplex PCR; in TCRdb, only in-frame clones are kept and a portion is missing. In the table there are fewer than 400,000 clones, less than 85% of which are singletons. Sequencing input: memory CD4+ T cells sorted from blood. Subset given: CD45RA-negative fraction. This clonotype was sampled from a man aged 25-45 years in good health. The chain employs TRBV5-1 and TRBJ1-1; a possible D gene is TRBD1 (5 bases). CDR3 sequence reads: CASSAGTPNTEAFF. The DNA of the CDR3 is TGCGCCAGCAGCGCCGGGACTCCAAACACTGAAGCTTTCTTT.